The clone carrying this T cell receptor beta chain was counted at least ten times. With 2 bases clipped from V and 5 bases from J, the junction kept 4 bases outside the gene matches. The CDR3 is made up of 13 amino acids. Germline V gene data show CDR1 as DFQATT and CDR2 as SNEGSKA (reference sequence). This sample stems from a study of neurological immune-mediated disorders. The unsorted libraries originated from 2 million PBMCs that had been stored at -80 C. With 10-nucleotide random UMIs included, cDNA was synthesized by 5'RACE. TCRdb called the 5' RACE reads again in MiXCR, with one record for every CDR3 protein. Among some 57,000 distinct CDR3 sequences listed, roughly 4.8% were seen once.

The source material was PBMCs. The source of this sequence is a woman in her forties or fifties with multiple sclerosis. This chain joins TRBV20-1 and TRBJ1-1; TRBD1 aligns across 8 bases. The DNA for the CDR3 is TGCAGTGCTAGACAGGGGGCGTGGACTGAAGCTTTCTTT. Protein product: CSARQGAWTEAFF.